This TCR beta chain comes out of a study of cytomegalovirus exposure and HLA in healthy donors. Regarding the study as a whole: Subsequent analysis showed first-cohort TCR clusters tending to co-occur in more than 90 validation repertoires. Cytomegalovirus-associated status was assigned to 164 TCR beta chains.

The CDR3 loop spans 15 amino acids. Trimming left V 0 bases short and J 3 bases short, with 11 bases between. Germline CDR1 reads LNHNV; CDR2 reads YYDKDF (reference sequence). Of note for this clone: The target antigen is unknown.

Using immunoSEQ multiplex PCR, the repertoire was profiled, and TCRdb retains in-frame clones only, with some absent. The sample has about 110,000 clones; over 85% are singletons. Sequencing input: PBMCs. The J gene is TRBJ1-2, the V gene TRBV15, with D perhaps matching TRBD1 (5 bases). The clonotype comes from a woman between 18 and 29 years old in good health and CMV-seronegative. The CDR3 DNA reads TGTGCCACCAGCAGAGATCGGGGGGTTGACTATGGCTACACCTTC. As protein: CATSRDRGVDYGYTF.